At least ten counts were recorded for the clone carrying this TCR beta chain. Its antigen is not known. Using its own MiXCR run on the multiplex PCR reads, TCRdb lists one record per CDR3 protein. The table has approximately 100,000 distinct CDR3 sequences, 21% seen once; the top ten hold over 1%. This sample is drawn from a study of breast tumors, draining lymph nodes, adjacent tissues. The lymph nodes were axillary draining lymph nodes from breast cancer patients. Study-level findings and limits: Tumor repertoires ranked between lymph nodes and nontumor tissue in diversity, with V and J gene preferences. Luminal-like breast cancer showed significantly greater tumor-nontumor repertoire similarity than basal-like breast cancer did. The lymph node origin of tumor T cells was framed as consistent with a hypothesis, not demonstrated. The data were judged consistent with most tumor T cells coming from lymph node and expanding in tumor.

The origin of this receptor is a female donor with breast cancer. Some clones in this sample may be carry-over from other donors' samples. Specimen: axillary lymph node tissue.

DNA for the CDR3: TGTGCCAGCAGTTACTCAAGGGGGGCGGACGGGGAGCTGTTTTTT. Encoded protein: CASSYSRGADGELFF. The genes are TRBV6-5 and TRBJ2-2; D may match TRBD1 or TRBD2 (6 bases each). V was shortened by 0 bases and J by 7 bases, with 12 bases between the two germline ends. The germline CDR1 and CDR2 sequences are MNHEY and SVGAGI. CDR3 length equals 15 residues.